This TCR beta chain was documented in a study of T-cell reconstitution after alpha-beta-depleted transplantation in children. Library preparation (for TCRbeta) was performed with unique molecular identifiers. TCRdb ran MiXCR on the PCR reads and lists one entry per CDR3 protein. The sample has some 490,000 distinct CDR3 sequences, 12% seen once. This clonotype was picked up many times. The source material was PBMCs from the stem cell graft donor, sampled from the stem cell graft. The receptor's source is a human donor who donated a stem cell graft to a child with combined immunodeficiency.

The CDR3 nucleotides are TGTGCCAGCAGTTGGGGGCGGTTTTCTAGCTCTGGGGCCAACGTCCTGACTTTC. This sequence encodes CASSWGRFSSSGANVLTF. This rearrangement joins TRBV12-3 or TRBV12-4 to TRBJ2-6; D might be TRBD1 (6 bases). This CDR3 comprises 18 residues. Trimming took off 4 bases at V and 0 bases at J, with 16 bases between the two ends.